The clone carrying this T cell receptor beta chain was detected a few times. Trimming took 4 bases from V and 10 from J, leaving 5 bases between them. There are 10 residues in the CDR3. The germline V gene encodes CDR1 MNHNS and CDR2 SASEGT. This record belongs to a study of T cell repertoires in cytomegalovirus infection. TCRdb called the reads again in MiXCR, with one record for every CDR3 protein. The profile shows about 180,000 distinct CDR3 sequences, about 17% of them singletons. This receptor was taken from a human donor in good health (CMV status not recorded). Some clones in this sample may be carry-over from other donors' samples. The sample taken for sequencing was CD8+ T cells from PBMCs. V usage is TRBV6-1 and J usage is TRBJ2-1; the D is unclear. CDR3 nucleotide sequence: TGTGCCAGCAGTGGGTACGAGCAGTTCTTC. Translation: CASSGYEQFF.